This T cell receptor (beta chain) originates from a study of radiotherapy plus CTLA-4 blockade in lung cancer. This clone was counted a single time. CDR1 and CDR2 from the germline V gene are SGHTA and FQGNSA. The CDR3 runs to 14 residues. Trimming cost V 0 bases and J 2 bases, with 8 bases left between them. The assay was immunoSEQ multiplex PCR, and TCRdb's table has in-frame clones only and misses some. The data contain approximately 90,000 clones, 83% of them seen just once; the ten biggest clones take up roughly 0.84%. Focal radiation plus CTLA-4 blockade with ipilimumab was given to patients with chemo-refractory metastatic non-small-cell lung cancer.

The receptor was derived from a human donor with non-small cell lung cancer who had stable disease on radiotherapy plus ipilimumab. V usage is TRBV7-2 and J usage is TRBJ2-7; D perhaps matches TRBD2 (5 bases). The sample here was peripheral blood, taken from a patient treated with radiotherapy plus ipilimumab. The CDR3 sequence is CASSLAAGPYEQYF. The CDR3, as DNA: TGTGCCAGCAGCTTAGCTGCGGGCCCCTACGAGCAGTACTTC.